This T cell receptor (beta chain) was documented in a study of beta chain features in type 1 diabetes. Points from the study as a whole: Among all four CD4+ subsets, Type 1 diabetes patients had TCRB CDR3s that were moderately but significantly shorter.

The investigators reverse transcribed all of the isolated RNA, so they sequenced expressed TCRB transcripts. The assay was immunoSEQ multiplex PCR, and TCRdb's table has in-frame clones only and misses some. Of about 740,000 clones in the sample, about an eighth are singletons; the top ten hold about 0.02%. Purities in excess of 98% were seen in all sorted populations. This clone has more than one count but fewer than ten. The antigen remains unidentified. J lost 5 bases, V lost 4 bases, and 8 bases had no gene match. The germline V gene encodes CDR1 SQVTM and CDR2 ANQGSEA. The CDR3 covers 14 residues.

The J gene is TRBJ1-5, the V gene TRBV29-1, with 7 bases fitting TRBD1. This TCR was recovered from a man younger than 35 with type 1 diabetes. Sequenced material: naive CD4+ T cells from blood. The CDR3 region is CSVAQGGSYQPQHF. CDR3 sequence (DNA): TGCAGCGTTGCCCAGGGGGGGAGCTATCAGCCCCAGCATTTT.